This T cell receptor (beta chain) appears in the sequencing data of a study of shared clonotypes between healthy human individuals. The study's findings and limits: Having only a few donors restricted how much genetic and exposure-history diversity was captured. Tissues were not sampled, only blood, and their repertoires likely differ. Rarefaction showed sorted-subset sequencing was incomplete despite large depth.

Worth noting for this clone: The antigen remains undetermined.

With 4 bases removed from V and 3 bases from J, the gap between germline ends came to 22 bases. Looked up from germline, CDR1 is MNHNS and CDR2 is SASEGT. The CDR3 runs to 17 residues. Using immunoSEQ multiplex PCR, the repertoire was profiled, and TCRdb retains in-frame clones only, with some absent. Of about 680,000 clones in the sample, more than 70% were seen once. Naive CD45RA+ and memory CD45RA-negative subsets were split from CD4+ cells. The receptor comes from a woman younger than 45 in good health. Specimen: memory CD4+ T cells sorted from blood. Subset denoted: CD45RA-negative fraction. V usage is TRBV6-1 and J usage is TRBJ2-7, with D tentatively TRBD1 (6 bases). The CDR3 bases are TGTGCCAGCAGTGGGGGTATTAGGGGGTCTTCAGTCTACGAGCAGTACTTC. This encodes CASSGGIRGSSVYEQYF.